Listed here is a single T cell receptor beta chain. The sample comes from a study of control samples from healthy donors and cancer patients. Profiling relied on immunoSEQ multiplex PCR, and the TCRdb table lists in-frame clones only, not all of them. The table includes around 82,000 clones, 75% to 90% detected once. This receptor was taken from a middle-aged man in good health. The sample consisted of blood.

Here the CDR3 reads CASTQGAQASPLHF. The CDR3 DNA reads as TGTGCCAGCACCCAGGGGGCGCAGGCTTCACCCCTCCACTTT. The genes are TRBV6-5 and TRBJ1-6, with TRBD1 matching 8 bases. Trimming cost V 7 bases and J 9 bases; bases outside gene matches: 8. The V gene's germline CDR1 is MNHEY and CDR2 SVGAGI. The CDR3 consists of 14 residues.